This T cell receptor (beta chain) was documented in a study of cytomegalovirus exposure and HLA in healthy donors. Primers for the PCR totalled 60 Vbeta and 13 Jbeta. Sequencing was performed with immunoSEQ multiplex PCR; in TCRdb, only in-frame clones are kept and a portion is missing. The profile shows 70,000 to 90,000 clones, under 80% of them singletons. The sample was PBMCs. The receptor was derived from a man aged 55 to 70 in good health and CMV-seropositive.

CDR3 loop: CAWRGRGGRNTEAFF. The CDR3 bases are TGTGCCTGGAGGGGACGGGGGGGGCGAAACACTGAAGCTTTCTTT. This chain joins TRBV30 and TRBJ1-1; a weak D match, TRBD1 (6 bases). This CDR3 has 15 amino acids. V lost 3 bases to trimming and J lost 2 bases, with 16 bases between them. From germline, CDR1 is GTSNPN and CDR2 SVGIG (reference sequence).